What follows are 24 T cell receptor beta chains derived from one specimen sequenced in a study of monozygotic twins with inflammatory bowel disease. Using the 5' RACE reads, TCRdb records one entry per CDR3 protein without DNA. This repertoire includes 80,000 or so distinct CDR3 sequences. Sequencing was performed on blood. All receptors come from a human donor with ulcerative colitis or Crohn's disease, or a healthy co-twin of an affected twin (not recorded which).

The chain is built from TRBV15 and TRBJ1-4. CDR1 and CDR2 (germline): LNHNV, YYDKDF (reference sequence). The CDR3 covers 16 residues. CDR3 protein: CATSREYRLTNEKLFF.

This CDR3 reads CASSFDRAYNEQFF. The chain links TRBV19 to TRBJ2-1; TCRdb picks TRBD1, but there is no DNA to check that call. The CDR3 contains 14 residues. Germline V CDR1 and CDR2: LNHDA, SQIVND (reference sequence).

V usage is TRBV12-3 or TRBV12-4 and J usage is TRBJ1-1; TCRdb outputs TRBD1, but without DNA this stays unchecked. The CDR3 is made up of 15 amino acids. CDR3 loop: CASTYRTGENTEAFF.

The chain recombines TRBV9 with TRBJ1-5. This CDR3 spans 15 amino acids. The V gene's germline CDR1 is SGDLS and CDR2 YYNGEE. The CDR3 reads CASSVGSNTNQPQHF. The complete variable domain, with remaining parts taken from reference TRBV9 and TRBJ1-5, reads DSGVTQTPKHLITATGQRVTLRCSPRSGDLSVYWYQQSLDQGLQFLIQYYNGEERAKGNILERFSAQQFPDLHSELNLSSLELGDSALYFCASSVGSNTNQPQHFGDGTRLSIL.

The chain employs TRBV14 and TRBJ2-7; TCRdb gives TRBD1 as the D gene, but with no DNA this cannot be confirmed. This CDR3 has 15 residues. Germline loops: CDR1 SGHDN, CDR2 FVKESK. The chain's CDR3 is CASSPYRDRTYEQYF.

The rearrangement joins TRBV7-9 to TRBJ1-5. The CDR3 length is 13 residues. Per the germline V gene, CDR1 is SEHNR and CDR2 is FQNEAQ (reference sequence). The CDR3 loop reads CASSAGGYQPQHF.

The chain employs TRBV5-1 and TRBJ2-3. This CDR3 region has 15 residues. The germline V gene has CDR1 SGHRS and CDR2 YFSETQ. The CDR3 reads CASSLGSQRTDTQYF.

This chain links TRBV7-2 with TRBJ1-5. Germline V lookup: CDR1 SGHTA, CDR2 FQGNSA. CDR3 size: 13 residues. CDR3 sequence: CASSLGEHQPQHF.

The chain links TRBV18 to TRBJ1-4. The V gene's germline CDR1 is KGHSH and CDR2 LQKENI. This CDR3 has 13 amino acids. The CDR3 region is CASSPLSNEKLFF.

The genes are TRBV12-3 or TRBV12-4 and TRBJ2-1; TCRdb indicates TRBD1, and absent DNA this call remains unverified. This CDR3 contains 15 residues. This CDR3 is CASSLRDRGLYEQFF.

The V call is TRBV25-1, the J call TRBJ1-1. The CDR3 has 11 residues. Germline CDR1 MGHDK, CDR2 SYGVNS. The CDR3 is CASSEQARAFF.

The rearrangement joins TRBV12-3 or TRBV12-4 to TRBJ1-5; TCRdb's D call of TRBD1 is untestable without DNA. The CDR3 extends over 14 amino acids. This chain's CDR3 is CASRRYRGHQPQHF.

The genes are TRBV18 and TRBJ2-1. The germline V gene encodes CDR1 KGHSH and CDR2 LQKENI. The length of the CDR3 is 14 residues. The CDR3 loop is CASSDRSSYNEQFF. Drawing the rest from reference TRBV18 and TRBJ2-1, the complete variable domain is NAGVMQNPRHLVRRRGQEARLRCSPMKGHSHVYWYRQLPEEGLKFMVYLQKENIIDESGMPKERFSAEFPKEGPSILRIQQVVRGDSAAYFCASSDRSSYNEQFFGPGTRLTVL.

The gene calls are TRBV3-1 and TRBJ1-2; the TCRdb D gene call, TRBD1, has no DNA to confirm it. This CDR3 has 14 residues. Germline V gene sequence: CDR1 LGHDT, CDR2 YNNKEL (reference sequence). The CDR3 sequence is CASSQEGRPSGYTF.

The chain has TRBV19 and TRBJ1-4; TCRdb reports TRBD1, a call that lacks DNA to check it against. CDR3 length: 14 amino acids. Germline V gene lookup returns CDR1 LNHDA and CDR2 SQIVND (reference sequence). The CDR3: CASSSPGESEKLFF.

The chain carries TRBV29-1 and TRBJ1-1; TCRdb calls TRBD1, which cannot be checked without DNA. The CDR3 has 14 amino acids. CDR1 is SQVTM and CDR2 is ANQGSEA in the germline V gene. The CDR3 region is CSGKLGQGASEAFF.

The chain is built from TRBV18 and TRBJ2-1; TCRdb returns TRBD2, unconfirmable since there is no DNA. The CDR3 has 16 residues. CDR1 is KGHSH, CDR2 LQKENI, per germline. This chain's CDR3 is CASSPPKLAGTNEQFF.

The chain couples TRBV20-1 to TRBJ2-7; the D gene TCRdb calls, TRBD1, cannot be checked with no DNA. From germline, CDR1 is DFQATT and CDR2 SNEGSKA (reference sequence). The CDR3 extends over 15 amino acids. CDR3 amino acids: CSARATGGPHEEQYF.

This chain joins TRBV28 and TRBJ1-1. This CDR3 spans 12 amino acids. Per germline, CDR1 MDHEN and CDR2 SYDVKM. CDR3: CASRVSGTEAFF.

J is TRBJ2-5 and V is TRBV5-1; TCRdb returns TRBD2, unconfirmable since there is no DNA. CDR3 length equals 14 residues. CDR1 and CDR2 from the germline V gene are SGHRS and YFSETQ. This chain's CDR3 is CASSLGSGFETQYF.

CDR3 sequence: CSASGGLEIPSVETQYF. The genes are TRBV20-1 and TRBJ2-5; the TCRdb call, TRBD2, lacks DNA for checking. Germline V gives CDR1 DFQATT, CDR2 SNEGSKA (reference sequence). The length of the CDR3 is 17 residues.

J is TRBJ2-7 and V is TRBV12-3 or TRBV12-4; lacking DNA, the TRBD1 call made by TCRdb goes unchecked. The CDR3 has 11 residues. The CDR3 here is CASSFGAEQYF.

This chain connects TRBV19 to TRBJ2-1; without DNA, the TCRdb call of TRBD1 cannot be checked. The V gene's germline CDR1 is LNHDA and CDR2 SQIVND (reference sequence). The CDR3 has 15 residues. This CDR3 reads CASSASTGIYNEQFF.

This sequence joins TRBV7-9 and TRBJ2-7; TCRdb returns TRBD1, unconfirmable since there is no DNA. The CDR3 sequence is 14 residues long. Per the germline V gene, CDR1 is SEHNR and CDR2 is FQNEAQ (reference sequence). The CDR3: CASSAPGQNYEQYF.